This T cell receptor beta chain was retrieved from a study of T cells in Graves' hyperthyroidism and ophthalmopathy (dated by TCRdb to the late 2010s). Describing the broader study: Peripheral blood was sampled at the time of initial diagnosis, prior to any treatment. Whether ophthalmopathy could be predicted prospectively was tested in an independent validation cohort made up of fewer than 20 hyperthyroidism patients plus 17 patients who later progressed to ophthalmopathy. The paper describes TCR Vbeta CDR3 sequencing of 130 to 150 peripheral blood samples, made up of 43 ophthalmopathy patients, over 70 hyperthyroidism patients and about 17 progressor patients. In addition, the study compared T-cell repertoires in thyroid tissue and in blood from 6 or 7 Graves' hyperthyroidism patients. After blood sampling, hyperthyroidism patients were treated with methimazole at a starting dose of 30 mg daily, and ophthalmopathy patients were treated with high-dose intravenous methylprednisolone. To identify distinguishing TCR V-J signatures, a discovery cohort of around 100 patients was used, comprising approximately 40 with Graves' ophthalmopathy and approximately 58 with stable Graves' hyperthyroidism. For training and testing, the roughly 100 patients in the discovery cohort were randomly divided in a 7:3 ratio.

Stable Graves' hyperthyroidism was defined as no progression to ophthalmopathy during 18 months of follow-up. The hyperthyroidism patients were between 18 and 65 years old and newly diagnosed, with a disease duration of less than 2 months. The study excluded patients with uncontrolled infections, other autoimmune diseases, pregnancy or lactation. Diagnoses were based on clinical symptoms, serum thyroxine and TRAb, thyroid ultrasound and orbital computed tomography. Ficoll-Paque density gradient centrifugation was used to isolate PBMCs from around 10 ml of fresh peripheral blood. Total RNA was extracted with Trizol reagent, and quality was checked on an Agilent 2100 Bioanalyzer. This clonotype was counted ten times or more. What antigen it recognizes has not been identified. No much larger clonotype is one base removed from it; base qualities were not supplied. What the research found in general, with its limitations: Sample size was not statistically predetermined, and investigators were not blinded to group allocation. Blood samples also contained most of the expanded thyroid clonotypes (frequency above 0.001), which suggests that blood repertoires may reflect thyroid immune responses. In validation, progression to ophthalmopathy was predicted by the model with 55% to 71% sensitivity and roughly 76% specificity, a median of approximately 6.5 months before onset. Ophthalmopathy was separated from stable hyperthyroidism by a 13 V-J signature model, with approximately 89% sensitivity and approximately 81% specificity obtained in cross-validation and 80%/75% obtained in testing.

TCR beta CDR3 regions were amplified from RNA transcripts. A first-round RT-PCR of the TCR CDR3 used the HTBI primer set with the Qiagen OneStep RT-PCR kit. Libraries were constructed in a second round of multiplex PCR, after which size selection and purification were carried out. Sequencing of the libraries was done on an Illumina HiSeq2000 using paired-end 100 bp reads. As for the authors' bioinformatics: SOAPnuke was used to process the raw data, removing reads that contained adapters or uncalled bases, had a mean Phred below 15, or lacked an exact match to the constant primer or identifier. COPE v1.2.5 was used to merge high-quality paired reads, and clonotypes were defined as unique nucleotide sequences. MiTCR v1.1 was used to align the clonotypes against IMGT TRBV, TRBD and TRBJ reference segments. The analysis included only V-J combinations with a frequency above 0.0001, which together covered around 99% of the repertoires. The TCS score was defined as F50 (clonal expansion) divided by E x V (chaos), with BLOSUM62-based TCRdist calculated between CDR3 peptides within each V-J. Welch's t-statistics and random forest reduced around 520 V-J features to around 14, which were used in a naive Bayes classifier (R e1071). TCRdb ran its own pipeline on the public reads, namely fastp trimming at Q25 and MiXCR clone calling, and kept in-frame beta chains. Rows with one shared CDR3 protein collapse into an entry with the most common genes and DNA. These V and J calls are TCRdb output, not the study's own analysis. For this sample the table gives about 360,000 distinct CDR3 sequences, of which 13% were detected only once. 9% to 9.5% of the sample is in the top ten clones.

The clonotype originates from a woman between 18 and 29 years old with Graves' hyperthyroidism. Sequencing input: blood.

CDR3 loop: CASSLSSGSIDEQFF. The DNA sequence is given as TGTGCCAGCAGCTTATCTAGCGGGAGCATTGATGAGCAGTTCTTC. The sequence is built from TRBV13 and TRBJ2-1; TRBD2 fits 10 bases in the junction. V trim: 2 bases; J trim: 8 bases; unmatched bases: 6. Taken from cysteine to phenylalanine, the CDR3 has 15 residues. Only CDR3 DNA is held: 45 bases, read in frame from base 1. The germline V gene encodes CDR1 PRHDT and CDR2 FYEKMQ (reference sequence).